This T cell receptor beta chain was sequenced for a study of blood T cell repertoires in COVID-19. Assay used: immunoSEQ multiplex PCR; TCRdb lists only in-frame clones, some missing. The sample lists around 120,000 clones; approximately 83% were seen once. The TCR was taken from a man aged 35 to 55 with active or convalescent COVID-19. The sequenced sample consisted of peripheral blood.

CDR3 in DNA: TGTGCCAGCAGCCGACTAGCAGATACGCAGTATTTT. The encoded protein is CASSRLADTQYF. This rearrangement joins TRBV2 to TRBJ2-3; a weak D match, TRBD2 (6 bases). The germline V gene has CDR1 SNHLY and CDR2 FYNNEI. V lost 6 bases, J lost 4 bases, and 8 bases lay in between. This CDR3 region has 12 residues.